The 9 T cell receptor beta chains below were found in one sample sequenced in a study of shared clonotypes between healthy human individuals. Profiled with immunoSEQ multiplex PCR; TCRdb holds only in-frame clones, not every one. The table shows roughly 2.5 million clones, with 90% to 95% occurring only once. Sequenced material: naive CD4+ T cells sorted from blood. The subset is: CD45RA+ positively selected. The origin of the receptors is a man aged 18-30 years in good health.

This rearrangement joins TRBV19 to TRBJ1-1; D may be TRBD1 (5 bases). CDR1 and CDR2 from the germline V gene are LNHDA and SQIVND (reference sequence). The ends were cut back, 3 bases at V and 4 bases at J, with 27 bases in the middle. The length of the CDR3 is 19 residues. The CDR3 protein is CASSIYGPGPGRTVTEAFF. The CDR3 DNA sequence: TGTGCCAGTAGTATCTACGGTCCAGGGCCTGGCAGGACGGTCACTGAAGCTTTCTTT.

V and J are TRBV2 and TRBJ2-3; D might be TRBD2 (6 bases). The germline V gene has CDR1 SNHLY and CDR2 FYNNEI. The CDR3 is 11 amino acids. Between the trimmed V and J ends, which lost 7 bases and 14 bases, there was a span of 16 bases. In nucleotides, the CDR3 is TGTGCCAGCAAAGAAGTTCGGGAGCCGTATTTT. It codes for CASKEVREPYF.

The chain has TRBV6-5 and TRBJ2-2; 11 nucleotides match TRBD2. This CDR3 region has 15 residues. After removal of 0 bases from V and 11 bases from J, the junction contained 5 bases not matched to a gene. Germline lookup yields CDR1 MNHEY and CDR2 SVGAGI. The CDR3 DNA reads as TGTGCCAGCAGTTACTCTCCGGGACTAGCGGTCGAGCTGTTTTTT. Protein: CASSYSPGLAVELFF.

This sequence joins TRBV11-2 and TRBJ2-5; a possible D gene is TRBD2 (5 bases). The CDR3 consists of 15 residues. V lost 3 bases to trimming and J lost 1 base, with 12 bases between them. From germline, CDR1 is SGHAT and CDR2 FQNNGV. CDR3 loop: CASSFNPRGQETQYF. The CDR3 bases are TGTGCCAGCAGCTTCAATCCTCGGGGCCAAGAGACCCAGTACTTC.

This clone appeared a single time. Additional DNA sequences in this sample encode the identical CDR3. V and J are TRBV9 and TRBJ2-1; TRBD2 matches at 7 bases. This CDR3 contains 15 residues. Trimming removed 0 bases from V and 7 bases from J; junction bases left unmatched: 7. Per germline, CDR1 SGDLS and CDR2 YYNGEE. The CDR3 coding sequence is TGTGCCAGCAGCGTAGAAGGCGGGAGAGTGAATGAGCAGTTCTTC. It specifies CASSVEGGRVNEQFF.

Here the CDR3 reads CASSVSSLNEQFF. The CDR3 DNA reads TGTGCCAGCAGTGTTTCTAGCTTGAATGAGCAGTTCTTC. The chain uses TRBV2 and TRBJ2-1; the D gene is possibly TRBD2 (5 bases). The CDR3 sequence is 13 residues long. The V gene lost 4 bases and the J gene lost 7 bases, with 11 bases spanning the gap. Per the germline V gene, CDR1 is SNHLY and CDR2 is FYNNEI. Drawing the rest from reference TRBV2 and TRBJ2-1, the complete variable domain is EPEVTQTPSHQVTQMGQEVILRCVPISNHLYFYWYRQILGQKVEFLVSFYNNEISEKSEIFDDQFSVERPDGSNFTLKIRSTKLEDSAMYFCASSVSSLNEQFFGPGTRLTVL.

This clone appeared once. The genes are TRBV30 and TRBJ1-4; D remains ambiguous. V was trimmed by 7 bases and J by 6 bases, leaving 12 bases between them. The CDR3 runs 12 residues. Looked up from germline, CDR1 is GTSNPN and CDR2 is SVGIG (reference sequence). The CDR3 DNA reads as TGTGCCTTCGGGAGCAGCCATGAAAAACTGTTTTTT. Protein product: CAFGSSHEKLFF.

This chain uses TRBV7-2 with TRBJ1-1, with D unresolved. The CDR3 has 13 amino acids. Trimming pared 1 base from V and 7 bases from J, leaving 10 bases between. Germline V gene sequence: CDR1 SGHTA, CDR2 FQGNSA. The CDR3 region has the DNA TGTGCCAGCAGCTTAGGGGCTGGTTTTGAAGCTTTCTTT. Its translation is CASSLGAGFEAFF.

The chain couples TRBV5-1 to TRBJ1-6; 7 bases align to TRBD1. This CDR3 has 15 residues. The ends lost 4 bases at V and 6 bases at J; junction bases unmatched: 7. The germline V gene has CDR1 SGHRS and CDR2 YFSETQ. CDR3 sequence: CASSPGTASNSPLHF. CDR3 nucleotides: TGCGCCAGCAGCCCCGGGACAGCGTCTAATTCACCCCTCCACTTT.